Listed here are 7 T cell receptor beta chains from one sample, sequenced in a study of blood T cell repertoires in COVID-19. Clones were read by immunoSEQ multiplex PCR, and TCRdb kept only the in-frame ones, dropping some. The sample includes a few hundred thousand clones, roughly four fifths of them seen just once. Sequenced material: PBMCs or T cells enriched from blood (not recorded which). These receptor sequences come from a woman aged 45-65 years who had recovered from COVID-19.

In DNA form, the CDR3 reads TGTGCCTGGAGTGTAAGAGAGGGCTACACCTTC. Residues: CAWSVREGYTF. The rearrangement links TRBV30 to TRBJ1-2; D is undetermined. The CDR3 loop spans 11 amino acids. The germline gives CDR1 GTSNPN, CDR2 SVGIG (reference sequence). Trimming took 0 bases from V and 8 from J, leaving 7 bases between them.

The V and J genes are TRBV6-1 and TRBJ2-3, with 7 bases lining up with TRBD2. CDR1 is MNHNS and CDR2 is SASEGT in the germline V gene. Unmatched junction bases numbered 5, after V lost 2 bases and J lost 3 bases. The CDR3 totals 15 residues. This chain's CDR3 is CASSERAGATDTQYF. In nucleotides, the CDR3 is TGTGCCAGCAGTGAAAGGGCGGGAGCGACAGATACGCAGTATTTT.

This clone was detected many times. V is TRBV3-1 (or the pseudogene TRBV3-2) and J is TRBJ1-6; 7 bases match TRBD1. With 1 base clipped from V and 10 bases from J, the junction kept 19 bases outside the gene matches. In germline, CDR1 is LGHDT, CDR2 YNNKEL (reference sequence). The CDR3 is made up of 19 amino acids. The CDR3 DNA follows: TGTGCCAGCAGCCAAGGGACGGGACAGTTCGGGGGTATGAGGTCACCCCTCCACTTT. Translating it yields CASSQGTGQFGGMRSPLHF.

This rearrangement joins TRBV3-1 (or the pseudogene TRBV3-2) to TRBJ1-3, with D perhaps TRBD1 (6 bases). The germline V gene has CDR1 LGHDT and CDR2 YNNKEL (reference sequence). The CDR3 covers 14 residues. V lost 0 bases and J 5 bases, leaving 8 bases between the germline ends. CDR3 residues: CASSQETGRNTIYF. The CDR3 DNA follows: TGTGCCAGCAGCCAAGAAACAGGGAGAAACACCATATATTTT.

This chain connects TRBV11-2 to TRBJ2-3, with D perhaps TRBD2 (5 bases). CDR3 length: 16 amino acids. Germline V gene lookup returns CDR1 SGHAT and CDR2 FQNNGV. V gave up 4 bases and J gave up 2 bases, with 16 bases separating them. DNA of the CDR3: TGTGCCAGCAGCTCGGTATTTGGGGAGAACACAGATACGCAGTATTTT. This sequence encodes CASSSVFGENTDTQYF.

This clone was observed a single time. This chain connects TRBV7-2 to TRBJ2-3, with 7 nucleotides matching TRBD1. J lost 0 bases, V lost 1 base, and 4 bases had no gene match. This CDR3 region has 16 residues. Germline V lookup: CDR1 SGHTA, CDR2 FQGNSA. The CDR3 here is CASSLVAGGSTDTQYF. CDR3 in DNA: TGTGCCAGCAGCTTAGTGGCAGGGGGAAGCACAGATACGCAGTATTTT.

The CDR3 region is CASSLTADHRAEAFF. The CDR3, as DNA: TGTGCCAGCAGCTTAACGGCAGATCATCGGGCTGAAGCTTTCTTT. The chain couples TRBV7-3 to TRBJ1-1; D is unresolved. CDR1 is SGHTA and CDR2 is FQGTGA in the germline V gene. V was clipped by 0 bases and J by 6 bases, with 14 bases between them. The CDR3 runs to 15 residues.